Listed here are 2 T cell receptor beta chains from one sample, sequenced in a study of shared clonotypes between healthy human individuals (TCRdb year 2020). The protocol used for the library was the immunoSEQ multiplex PCR assay. Here the immuneACCESS table is served through TCRdb, limited to in-frame sequences with V and J called. Missing clones are a known gap in these copies; in checked studies unresolved V genes cover under half, and the rest lacks a known reason. This sample gives 190,000 or so clones in total; roughly 70% of them show up just once. The ten largest clones capture more than 9% of the sample. The sample comprised memory CD4+ T cells sorted from blood. The intended sense of this specimen's cell subset or site label: CD45RA-negative fraction. Every receptor here comes from a man aged 30-40 years in good health.

The J gene is TRBJ2-5, the V gene TRBV25-1; 14 bases fit TRBD2. This CDR3 is built from 18 residues. Germline V lookup: CDR1 MGHDK, CDR2 SYGVNS. J lost 5 bases, V lost 6 bases, and 14 bases had no gene match. CDR3 in amino acids: CASSEGTSGSMYWETQYF. In DNA, the CDR3 is TGTGCCAGCAGCGAAGGGACTAGCGGGAGTATGTATTGGGAGACCCAGTACTTC.

A single count supports this clone. The genes are TRBV5-1 and TRBJ2-1, with a possible D match to TRBD2 (6 bases). V dropped 1 base and J dropped 4 bases, with 15 bases sitting between them. Germline lookup yields CDR1 SGHRS and CDR2 YFSETQ. There are 16 residues in the CDR3. DNA of the CDR3: TGCGCCAGCAGCTTGTACGGGAGCGGGTTTTACAATGAGCAGTTCTTC. Translated: CASSLYGSGFYNEQFF.